A single sample is the source of the 21 T cell receptor beta chains below, sequenced in a study of cytomegalovirus exposure and HLA in healthy donors. PCR involved 60 Vbeta and 13 Jbeta primers. The method was immunoSEQ multiplex PCR; TCRdb's version includes in-frame clones alone and lacks a portion of them. The sample shows about 100,000 clones, 78% of them seen only once. The source material was PBMCs. These receptors all come from a woman aged 40 to 50 in good health and CMV-seronegative.

V gene TRBV7-6 combines with J gene TRBJ1-4, with 7 bases identical to TRBD1. The CDR3 extends over 16 amino acids. Trimming cost V 5 bases and J 8 bases; bases outside gene matches: 14. Germline V gene sequence: CDR1 SGHVS, CDR2 FNYEAQ. CDR3 DNA: TGTGCCAGCAGCCTAAACTACAGGGGTGATTGGGAAAAACTGTTTTTT. This sequence encodes CASSLNYRGDWEKLFF.

The rearrangement uses TRBV7-3 and TRBJ2-5; 9 bases are a match to TRBD1. CDR3 length: 17 amino acids. Trimming at V came to 4 bases and at J to 0 bases, leaving 9 bases not matched to a gene. CDR1 and CDR2 (germline): SGHTA, FQGTGA. The CDR3 sequence is CASSSNPGTGHQETQYF. The CDR3 DNA reads TGTGCCAGCAGCTCTAACCCCGGGACAGGGCACCAAGAGACCCAGTACTTC.

The V call is TRBV25-1, the J call TRBJ1-6, with D hard to call. V lost 6 bases, J lost 7 bases, and 7 bases lay in between. CDR1 and CDR2 from the germline V gene are MGHDK and SYGVNS. CDR3 length: 12 amino acids. CDR3 sequence reads: CASSPPNSPLHF. The CDR3 bases are TGTGCCAGCAGCCCTCCCAATTCACCCCTCCACTTT.

This clone turned up a few times. This chain connects TRBV28 to TRBJ2-1; D not certain. In germline, CDR1 is MDHEN, CDR2 SYDVKM. This CDR3 spans 17 amino acids. V dropped 2 bases and J dropped 0 bases, with 14 bases sitting between them. CDR3 DNA: TGTGCCAGCAGTTTAGGAGAGTTTCTTAGCTCCTACAATGAGCAGTTCTTC. Protein product: CASSLGEFLSSYNEQFF.

This clone was picked up one time. The chain combines TRBV7-9 with TRBJ1-5; 9 bases fit TRBD1. Germline CDR1 and CDR2: SEHNR and FQNEAQ (reference sequence). The CDR3 is 16 residues long. J gave up 6 bases and V 5 bases, and 11 bases lay outside the gene matches. The CDR3 DNA follows: TGTGCCAGCAGCCGCTCCTTTACAGGGGGCGGTCAGCCCCAGCATTTT. Encoded protein: CASSRSFTGGGQPQHF.

This sequence joins TRBV27 and TRBJ1-1, with D tentatively TRBD1 (6 bases). The length of the CDR3 is 13 residues. Germline values: CDR1 MNHEY, CDR2 SMNVEV (reference sequence). V lost 9 bases and J 5 bases, leaving 16 bases between the germline ends. The DNA for the CDR3 is TGTGCCAGTACCGGTACAGGGTTAACTGAAGCTTTCTTT. Protein: CASTGTGLTEAFF.

The chain links TRBV19 to TRBJ2-2; TRBD2 matches 7 bases. With 4 bases clipped from V and 5 bases from J, the junction kept 19 bases outside the gene matches. Germline V gene data show CDR1 as LNHDA and CDR2 as SQIVND (reference sequence). This CDR3 has 19 residues. The CDR3 nucleotides read TGTGCCAGTAGTACACCCGTCGGGCTAGCGGTAGTCGGGACCGGGGAGCTGTTTTTT. Translation: CASSTPVGLAVVGTGELFF.

This chain connects TRBV9 to TRBJ2-7, with 9 bases lining up with TRBD1. V was clipped by 0 bases and J by 2 bases; unmatched bases: 3. Germline CDR1 and CDR2: SGDLS and YYNGEE. The CDR3 is made up of 15 amino acids. The CDR3: CASSVDRGPTYEQYF. The DNA for the CDR3 is TGTGCCAGCAGCGTAGACAGGGGGCCGACCTACGAGCAGTACTTC.

For the CDR3, the DNA is TGTGCCAGCAGAGGGACACTCAATCAGCCCCAGCATTTT. This sequence encodes CASRGTLNQPQHF. J is TRBJ1-5 and V is TRBV28; tentatively, D is TRBD1 (6 bases). The V gene lost 6 bases and the J gene lost 3 bases, with 9 bases spanning the gap. CDR1 and CDR2 (germline): MDHEN, SYDVKM. The CDR3 length is 13 residues.

This clone was seen a single time. The rearrangement links TRBV4-3 to TRBJ2-6; D gene unclear. CDR3 length: 15 amino acids. The V end lost 4 bases, the J end lost 0 bases, and 7 bases lay between the germline ends. Germline CDR1 is LGHNA and CDR2 is YSLEER. The CDR3 bases are TGCGCCAGCAGCCTAGATAGCTCTGGGGCCAACGTCCTGACTTTC. Translation gives CASSLDSSGANVLTF.

This clone was seen only once. This CDR3 is CASSPGLGHGELFF. CDR3 sequence (DNA): TGTGCCAGCAGTCCGGGACTCGGGCACGGGGAGCTGTTTTTT. The rearrangement joins TRBV28 to TRBJ2-2; D is possibly TRBD2 (6 bases). The CDR3 is made up of 14 amino acids. Deletions cut 5 bases from V and 7 bases from J, with 14 bases between. Germline V CDR1 and CDR2: MDHEN, SYDVKM.

As to this clone: Germline is not matched at one junction end, which may reflect a read error. The rearrangement uses TRBV7-9 and TRBJ1-5, with D tentatively TRBD1 (6 bases). The length of the CDR3 is 15 residues. Germline loops: CDR1 SEHNR, CDR2 FQNEAQ (reference sequence). CDR3 sequence reads: CSSSLGQTRRQPQHF. The DNA of the CDR3 is TGTTCCAGCAGCTTAGGACAGACCAGACGTCAGCCCCAGCATTTT.

The chain recombines TRBV15 with TRBJ2-1, with D possibly matching TRBD2 (6 bases). The germline V and J ends were trimmed by 2 bases and 3 bases, with 8 bases remaining between them. Germline CDR1 is LNHNV and CDR2 is YYDKDF (reference sequence). The CDR3 extends over 14 amino acids. This chain's CDR3 is CATSRRGIYNEQFF. The CDR3 nucleotides are TGTGCCACCAGCAGACGCGGGATCTACAATGAGCAGTTCTTC.

V and J are TRBV18 and TRBJ2-1; 10 bases align to TRBD1. V gave up 4 bases and J gave up 8 bases; unmatched junction bases: 5. CDR1 KGHSH and CDR2 LQKENI come from the germline V gene. The CDR3 totals 14 residues. The CDR3 DNA sequence: TGTGCCAGCTCACGGGACAGGGGCGCGTATGAGCAGTTCTTC. Protein sequence: CASSRDRGAYEQFF.

The sample holds one count of this clone. The chain combines TRBV13 with TRBJ1-2; D unclear. Per germline, CDR1 PRHDT and CDR2 FYEKMQ (reference sequence). The germline V and J ends were trimmed by 6 bases and 0 bases, with 8 bases remaining between them. The CDR3 loop spans 13 amino acids. CDR3 sequence: CASRRGSNYGYTF. The DNA for the CDR3 is TGTGCCAGCAGGCGAGGGTCTAACTATGGCTACACCTTC.

The rearrangement links TRBV15 to TRBJ1-1, with D maybe TRBD1 (5 bases). Germline CDR1 and CDR2: LNHNV and YYDKDF (reference sequence). This CDR3 region has 14 residues. Trimming shortened V by 0 bases and J by 7 bases, and 12 bases separated the two germline ends. CDR3 nucleotides: TGTGCCACCAGCAGAGATAAGGACGGGGGTGAAGCTTTCTTT. It translates to CATSRDKDGGEAFF.

The V and J genes are TRBV5-1 and TRBJ2-1; 13 nucleotides align to TRBD2. The CDR3 has 14 amino acids. CDR1 and CDR2 from the germline V gene are SGHRS and YFSETQ. J was trimmed by 7 bases and V by 9 bases; bases with no gene match: 7. The CDR3 region is CATSTGLAGNEQFF. CDR3 coding DNA: TGCGCCACCTCAACGGGACTAGCGGGAAATGAGCAGTTCTTC.

The rearrangement joins TRBV5-5 to TRBJ1-5, with 8 positions matching TRBD1. Germline values: CDR1 SGHKS, CDR2 YYEKEE (reference sequence). This CDR3 region has 15 residues. J lost 7 bases, V lost 0 bases, and 6 bases had no gene match. Here the CDR3 DNA reads TGTGCCAGCAGCTTGGACAGGGGGTGGAACCAGCCCCAGCATTTT. Its protein product is CASSLDRGWNQPQHF.

This rearrangement joins TRBV13 to TRBJ2-7; D remains ambiguous. The V gene lost 2 bases and the J gene lost 4 bases, with 12 bases spanning the gap. Germline lookup yields CDR1 PRHDT and CDR2 FYEKMQ (reference sequence). The CDR3 has 14 amino acids. CDR3 in DNA: TGTGCCAGCAGCTTATCTGGGCCTACGTACGAGCAGTACTTC. Translating gives CASSLSGPTYEQYF.

The rearrangement joins TRBV23-1 to TRBJ2-2, with 11 bases fitting TRBD1. TRBV23-1 is assigned to the ORF class and has an uncertain function. The CDR3 covers 19 residues. After removal of 7 bases from V and 2 bases from J, the junction contained 15 bases not matched to a gene. CDR3 DNA: TGCGCCAGCAAAGTCGTCTCAAAGGACAGGGGGCTTAACACCGGGGAGCTGTTTTTT. It translates to CASKVVSKDRGLNTGELFF.

The rearrangement joins TRBV10-3 to TRBJ1-4; D might be TRBD1 (6 bases). Germline values: CDR1 ENHRY, CDR2 SYGVKD. The CDR3 sequence is 11 residues long. V dropped 4 bases and J dropped 12 bases, with 9 bases sitting between them. CDR3 in DNA: TGTGCCATCAGTGCCGAGGGGGAACTGTTTTTT. Translated, it gives CAISAEGELFF.